This T cell receptor (beta chain) was retrieved from a study of tumor-infiltrating lymphocytes in primary liver carcinoma. Overall study results and limits: A small share of top clones, only about 7-24%, was found in all five tumor regions.

About this clonotype itself: What it binds is unknown.

Production of TCR beta cDNA used around 500 ng total RNA together with a constant-region primer. Three-round nested multiplex PCR performed with slightly modified ARM-PCR produced the TCR beta libraries. With TRBV1-TRBV30 forward primers and a C-beta reverse primer, the first two PCR rounds were run for 10 cycles each. Using its own MiXCR run on the multiplex PCR reads, TCRdb lists one record per CDR3 protein. Among approximately 40,000 distinct CDR3 sequences listed, approximately 70% were seen once. CDR3 length equals 15 residues. Germline V gene lookup returns CDR1 DFQATT and CDR2 SNEGSKA (reference sequence). Germline trimming cut 1 base from V and 5 bases from J; bases unmatched to any gene: 9. Unsorted bulk tissue of about 20-32 mg yielded co-extracted RNA and DNA. The sampling covered five separate regions of each tumor.

This receptor was taken from a man aged 35 to 55 with primary liver carcinoma and hepatitis B virus infection. The chain couples TRBV20-1 to TRBJ2-7; 9 bases agree with TRBD1. Sample: liver tumor tissue from sampling region 2. The sample's subset: tumor region T2, inferior pole. The CDR3 bases are TGCAGTGCTAGAGGGGCCCGGGACAGGGTGGACGAGCAGTACTTC. Amino acid sequence: CSARGARDRVDEQYF.